These 9 T cell receptor beta chains originate from one sample sequenced in a study of follicular helper T cells after annual influenza vaccination. TCRdb's table, derived via immunoSEQ multiplex PCR, lists solely in-frame clones and lacks some. This table has some 10,000 clones, about 82% appearing once. Stated time point: 2015-2016 season, pre-vaccination. Sequences were derived from CXCR5+ CD38- circulating T follicular helper cells from blood, sampled on the day of influenza vaccination. The subset is: circulating Tfh, non-naive CD4+CXCR5+PD-1+ (ICOS+CD38+ or ICOS-CD38-). The origin of the receptors is an adult who received the influenza vaccine.

The V and J genes are TRBV7-6 and TRBJ2-3; D call uncertain. Germline values: CDR1 SGHVS, CDR2 FNYEAQ. The length of the CDR3 is 15 residues. V was cut by 1 base and J by 2 bases, with 10 bases left in between. In DNA, the CDR3 is TGTGCCAGCAGCTTAGTAGGATATTTCACAGATACGCAGTATTTT. Encoded protein: CASSLVGYFTDTQYF.

The rearrangement links TRBV11-2 to TRBJ2-5; 8 positions match TRBD2. J lost 6 bases, V lost 3 bases, and 3 bases had no gene match. Germline CDR1 reads SGHAT; CDR2 reads FQNNGV. The CDR3 length is 13 residues. The CDR3 bases are TGTGCCAGCAGCTTGGGACTAGAACAGACCCAGTACTTC. This sequence encodes CASSLGLEQTQYF.

V gene TRBV2 combines with J gene TRBJ1-5; perhaps TRBD1 as D (5 bases). This CDR3 has 14 amino acids. Trimming took off 8 bases at V and 0 bases at J, with 11 bases between the two ends. Germline CDR1 reads SNHLY; CDR2 reads FYNNEI. CDR3 sequence reads: CASQRQYSNQPQHF. CDR3 DNA: TGTGCCAGCCAACGACAGTATAGCAATCAGCCCCAGCATTTT.

J is TRBJ2-5 and V is TRBV10-3; D is ambiguous. The V end lost 8 bases, the J end lost 5 bases, and 9 bases lay between the germline ends. The CDR3 is 11 residues long. The germline V gene encodes CDR1 ENHRY and CDR2 SYGVKD. CDR3 sequence (DNA): TGTGCCATCGGGCTCGGGGAGACCCAGTACTTC. This translates into CAIGLGETQYF.

V gene TRBV27 combines with J gene TRBJ2-2, with D perhaps matching TRBD1 (6 bases). With 5 bases removed from V and 2 bases from J, the gap between germline ends came to 18 bases. The CDR3 has 17 residues. Germline assignment: CDR1 MNHEY and CDR2 SMNVEV (reference sequence). CDR3 coding DNA: TGTGCCAGCAGTCCTCGGCTGACAGGTTCTAACACCGGGGAGCTGTTTTTT. As protein: CASSPRLTGSNTGELFF.

This chain links TRBV30 with TRBJ2-1, with 13 positions matching TRBD2. This CDR3 contains 17 residues. With 2 bases clipped from V and 3 bases from J, the junction kept 7 bases outside the gene matches. Germline V gene sequence: CDR1 GTSNPN, CDR2 SVGIG (reference sequence). The CDR3 DNA reads as TGTGCCTGGAGTAGAACAGGACTAGCGGGGGTCTACAATGAGCAGTTCTTC. Translation gives CAWSRTGLAGVYNEQFF.

The V and J genes are TRBV28 and TRBJ1-2; possible D gene TRBD1, 5 bases. CDR3 length equals 15 residues. V lost 1 base and J lost 4, with 13 bases in between. The germline V gene encodes CDR1 MDHEN and CDR2 SYDVKM. This CDR3 is CASSLSVGRAYGYTF. The DNA for the CDR3 is TGTGCCAGCAGTTTATCGGTAGGCAGGGCCTATGGCTACACCTTC.

In its sample, this clone was seen once. The chain recombines TRBV6-6 with TRBJ1-2; D is possibly TRBD1 (5 bases). V was cut by 7 bases and J by 0 bases, with 18 bases left in between. The CDR3 loop spans 16 amino acids. From germline, CDR1 is MNHNY and CDR2 SVGAGI (reference sequence). CDR3 residues: CASIELRGQSNYGYTF. The CDR3 DNA reads as TGTGCCAGCATCGAGTTGAGGGGCCAATCTAACTATGGCTACACCTTC.

This clone appeared once. The chain joins TRBV18 to TRBJ1-2, with D possibly TRBD1 on 6 matching bases. The germline V gene encodes CDR1 KGHSH and CDR2 LQKENI. The CDR3 has 14 residues. The ends were cut back, 2 bases at V and 7 bases at J, with 14 bases in the middle. The CDR3 reads CASSPASTGTGYTF. DNA for the CDR3: TGTGCCAGCTCACCAGCCTCAACAGGGACTGGCTACACCTTC.